This T cell receptor beta chain was identified during a study of OX40 agonist ivuxolimab in advanced cancers. Study outcomes and limitations: The study found among the lowest clonal expansion in partial responders at 0.1-3.0 mg/kg. On average, a greater number of expanded clones characterised CD8+ T cells relative to CD4+. Certain nonresponders additionally had low normalized T-cell clonal expansion.

Germline-derived CDR1 and CDR2 are SGHTA and FQGNSA. This CDR3 is built from 13 residues. V dropped 6 bases and J dropped 5 bases, with 14 bases sitting between them. Worth noting for this clone: Antigen: not known.

Data came from immunoSEQ multiplex PCR; TCRdb stores just in-frame clones and leaves some out. This table holds tens of thousands of clones, roughly four fifths found once. This receptor was taken from an adult with an advanced solid tumor such as melanoma, head and neck, liver or kidney cancer. J is TRBJ2-7 and V is TRBV7-2; D is ambiguous. The sample was CD4+ or CD8+ T cells sorted from blood, taken in a trial of the OX40 agonist ivuxolimab. CDR3 amino acids: CASRPHGFNEQYF. In DNA form, the CDR3 reads TGTGCCAGCAGACCCCATGGGTTCAACGAGCAGTACTTC.